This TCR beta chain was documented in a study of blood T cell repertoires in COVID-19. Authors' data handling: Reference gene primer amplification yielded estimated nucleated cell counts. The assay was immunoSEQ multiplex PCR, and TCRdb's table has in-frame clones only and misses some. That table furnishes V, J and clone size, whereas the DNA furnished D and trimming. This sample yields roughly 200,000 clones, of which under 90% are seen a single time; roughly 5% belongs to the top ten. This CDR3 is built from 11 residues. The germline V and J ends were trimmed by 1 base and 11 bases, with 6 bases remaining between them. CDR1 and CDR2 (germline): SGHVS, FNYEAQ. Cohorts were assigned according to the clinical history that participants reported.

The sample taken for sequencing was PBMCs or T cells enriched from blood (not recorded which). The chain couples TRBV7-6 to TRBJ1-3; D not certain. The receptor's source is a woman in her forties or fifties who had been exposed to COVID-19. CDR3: CASSLGGAIYF. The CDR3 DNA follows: TGTGCCAGCAGCTTAGGAGGAGCCATATATTTT.